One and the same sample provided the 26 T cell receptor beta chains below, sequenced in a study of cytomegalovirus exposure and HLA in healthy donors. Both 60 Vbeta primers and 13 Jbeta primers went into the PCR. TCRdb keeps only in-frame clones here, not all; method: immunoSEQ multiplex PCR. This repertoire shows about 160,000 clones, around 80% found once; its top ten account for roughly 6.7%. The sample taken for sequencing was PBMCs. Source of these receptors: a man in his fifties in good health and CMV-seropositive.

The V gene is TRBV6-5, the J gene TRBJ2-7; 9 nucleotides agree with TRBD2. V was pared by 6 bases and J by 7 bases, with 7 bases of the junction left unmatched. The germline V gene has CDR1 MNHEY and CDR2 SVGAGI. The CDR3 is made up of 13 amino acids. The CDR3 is CASSTSGRNEQYV. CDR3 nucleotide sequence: TGTGCCAGCAGCACAAGCGGGAGGAATGAGCAGTACGTC.

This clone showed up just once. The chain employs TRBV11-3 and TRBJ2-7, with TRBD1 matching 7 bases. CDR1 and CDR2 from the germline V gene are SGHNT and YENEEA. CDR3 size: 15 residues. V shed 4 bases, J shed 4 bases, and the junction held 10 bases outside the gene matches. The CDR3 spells CASSSGQTIPYEQYV. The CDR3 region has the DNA TGTGCCAGCAGCTCGGGACAGACTATCCCTTACGAGCAGTACGTC.

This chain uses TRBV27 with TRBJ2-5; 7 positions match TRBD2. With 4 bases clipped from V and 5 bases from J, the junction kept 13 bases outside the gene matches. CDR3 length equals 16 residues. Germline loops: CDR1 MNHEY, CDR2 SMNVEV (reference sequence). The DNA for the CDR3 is TGTGCCAGCAGTTCACTAGGAGTGGGGGGGATGGAGACCCAGTACTTC. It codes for CASSSLGVGGMETQYF.

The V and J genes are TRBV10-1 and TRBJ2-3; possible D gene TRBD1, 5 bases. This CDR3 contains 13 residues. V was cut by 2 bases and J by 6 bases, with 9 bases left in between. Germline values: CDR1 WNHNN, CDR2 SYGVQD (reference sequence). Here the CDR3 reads CASSEAGWDTQYF. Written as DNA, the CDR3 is TGCGCCAGCAGTGAGGCAGGGTGGGATACGCAGTATTTT.

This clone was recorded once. DNA for the CDR3: TGTGCCAGCAGCCAAGCCGGGACAGGGCCTTTCTTT. This sequence encodes CASSQAGTGPFF. This chain joins TRBV4-2 and TRBJ1-1; 9 positions match TRBD1. The J segment lost 12 bases and the V segment lost 1 base, leaving 3 bases of the junction unmatched. Germline lookup yields CDR1 LGHNA and CDR2 YNFKEQ. The CDR3 contains 12 residues.

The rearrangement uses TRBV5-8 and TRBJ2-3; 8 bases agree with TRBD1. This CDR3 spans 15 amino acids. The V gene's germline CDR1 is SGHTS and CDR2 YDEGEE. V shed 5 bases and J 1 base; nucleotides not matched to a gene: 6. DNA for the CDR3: TGTGCCAGCAGTTCGACAGGGGATCGCACAGATACGCAGTATTTT. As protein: CASSSTGDRTDTQYF.

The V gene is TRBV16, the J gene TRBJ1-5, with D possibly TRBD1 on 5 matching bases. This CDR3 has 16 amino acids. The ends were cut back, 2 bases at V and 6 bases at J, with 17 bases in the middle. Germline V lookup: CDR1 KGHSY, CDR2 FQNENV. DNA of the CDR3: TGTGCCAGCAGCCAAGGGGGACTTGGGGTCGGTCAGCCCCAGCATTTT. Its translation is CASSQGGLGVGQPQHF.

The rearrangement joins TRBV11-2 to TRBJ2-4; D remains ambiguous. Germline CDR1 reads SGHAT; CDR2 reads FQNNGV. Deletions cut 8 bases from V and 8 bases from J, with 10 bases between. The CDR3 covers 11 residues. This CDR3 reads CASASRDIQYF. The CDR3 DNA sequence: TGTGCCAGCGCTTCACGGGACATTCAGTACTTC. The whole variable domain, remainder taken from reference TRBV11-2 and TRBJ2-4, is EAGVAQSPRYKIIEKRQSVAFWCNPISGHATLYWYQQILGQGPKLLIQFQNNGVVDDSQLPKDRFSAERLKGVDSTLKIQPAKLEDSAVYLCASASRDIQYFGAGTRLSVL.

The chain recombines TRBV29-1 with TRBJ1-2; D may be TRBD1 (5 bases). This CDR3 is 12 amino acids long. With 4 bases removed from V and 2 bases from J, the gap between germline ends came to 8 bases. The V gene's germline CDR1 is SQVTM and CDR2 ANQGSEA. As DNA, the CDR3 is TGCAGCGTTGGACAGATAAACTATGGCTACACCTTC. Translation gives CSVGQINYGYTF.

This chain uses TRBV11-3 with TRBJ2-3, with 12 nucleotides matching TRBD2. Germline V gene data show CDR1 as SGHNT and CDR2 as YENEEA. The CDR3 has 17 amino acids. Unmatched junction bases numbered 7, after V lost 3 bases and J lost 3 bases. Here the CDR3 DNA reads TGTGCCAGCAGCTTCAGACTAGCGGGAGCACTTACAGATACGCAGTATTTT. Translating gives CASSFRLAGALTDTQYF.

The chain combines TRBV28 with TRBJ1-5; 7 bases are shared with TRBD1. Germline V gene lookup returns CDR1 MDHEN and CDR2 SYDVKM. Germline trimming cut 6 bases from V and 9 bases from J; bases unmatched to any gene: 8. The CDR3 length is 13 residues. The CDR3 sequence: CASRRDRVRPQHF. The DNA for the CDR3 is TGTGCCAGCAGACGCGACAGGGTCAGGCCCCAGCATTTT. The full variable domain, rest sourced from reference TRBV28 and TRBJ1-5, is DVKVTQSSRYLVKRTGEKVFLECVQDMDHENMFWYRQDPGLGLRLIYFSYDVKMKEKGDIPEGYSVSREKKERFSLILESASTNQTSMYLCASRRDRVRPQHFGDGTRLSIL.

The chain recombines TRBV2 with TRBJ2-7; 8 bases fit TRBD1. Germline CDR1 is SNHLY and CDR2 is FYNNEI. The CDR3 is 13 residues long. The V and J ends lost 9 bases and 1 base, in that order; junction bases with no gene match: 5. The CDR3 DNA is TGTGCCAGAGGGACAGGAAATTCCTACGAGCAGTACTTC. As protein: CARGTGNSYEQYF.

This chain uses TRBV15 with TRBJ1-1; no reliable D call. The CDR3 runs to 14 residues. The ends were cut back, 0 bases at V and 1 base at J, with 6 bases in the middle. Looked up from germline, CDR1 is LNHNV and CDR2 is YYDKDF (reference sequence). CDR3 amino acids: CATSRDAGNTEAFF. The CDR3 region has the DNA TGTGCCACCAGCAGAGATGCGGGGAACACTGAAGCTTTCTTT.

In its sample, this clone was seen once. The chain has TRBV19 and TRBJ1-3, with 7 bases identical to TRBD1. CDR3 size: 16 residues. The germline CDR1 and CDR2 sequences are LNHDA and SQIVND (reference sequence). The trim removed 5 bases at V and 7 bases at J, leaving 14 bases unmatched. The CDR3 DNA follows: TGTGCCAGTAGTCTCTCCTGGACAGGAAGGGGGAACACCATATATTTT. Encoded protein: CASSLSWTGRGNTIYF.

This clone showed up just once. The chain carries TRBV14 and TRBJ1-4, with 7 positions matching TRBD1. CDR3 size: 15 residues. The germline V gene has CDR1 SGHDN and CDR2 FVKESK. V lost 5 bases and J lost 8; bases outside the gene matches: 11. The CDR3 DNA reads TGTGCCAGCAGCTCCCAGACAGGGACGGAAGAAAAACTGTTTTTT. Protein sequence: CASSSQTGTEEKLFF.

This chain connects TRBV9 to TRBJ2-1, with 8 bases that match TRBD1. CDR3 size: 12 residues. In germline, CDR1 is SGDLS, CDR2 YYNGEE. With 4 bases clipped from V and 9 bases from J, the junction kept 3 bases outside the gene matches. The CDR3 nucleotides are TGTGCCAGCAGCCCTACAGGGGGTGAGCAGTTCTTC. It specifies CASSPTGGEQFF.

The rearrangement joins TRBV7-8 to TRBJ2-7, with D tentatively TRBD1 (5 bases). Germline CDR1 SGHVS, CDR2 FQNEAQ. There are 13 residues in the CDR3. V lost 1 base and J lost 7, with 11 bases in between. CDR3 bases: TGTGCCAGCAGCTTAGAACAGGTCCGGGAGCAGTACGTC. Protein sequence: CASSLEQVREQYV.

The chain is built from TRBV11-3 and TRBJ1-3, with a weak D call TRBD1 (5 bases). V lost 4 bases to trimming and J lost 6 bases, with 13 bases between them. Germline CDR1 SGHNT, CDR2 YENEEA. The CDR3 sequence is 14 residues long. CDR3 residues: CASSSYARENTIYF. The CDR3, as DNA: TGTGCCAGCAGCTCCTATGCCAGGGAAAACACCATATATTTT.

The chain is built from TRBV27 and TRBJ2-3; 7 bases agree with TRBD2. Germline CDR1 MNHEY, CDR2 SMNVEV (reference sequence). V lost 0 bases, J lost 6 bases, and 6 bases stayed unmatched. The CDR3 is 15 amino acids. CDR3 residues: CASSLSAGTLDTQYF. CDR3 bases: TGTGCCAGCAGTTTATCAGCGGGAACGTTGGATACGCAGTATTTT.

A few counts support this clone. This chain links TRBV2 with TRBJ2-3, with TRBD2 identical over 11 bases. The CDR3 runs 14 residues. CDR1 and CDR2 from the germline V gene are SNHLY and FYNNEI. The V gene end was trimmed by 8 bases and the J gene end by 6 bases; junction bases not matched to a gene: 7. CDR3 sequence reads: CASLASGRRDTQYF. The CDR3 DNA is TGTGCCAGCCTTGCTAGCGGGAGGAGGGATACGCAGTATTTT. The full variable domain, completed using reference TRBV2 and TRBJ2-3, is EPEVTQTPSHQVTQMGQEVILRCVPISNHLYFYWYRQILGQKVEFLVSFYNNEISEKSEIFDDQFSVERPDGSNFTLKIRSTKLEDSAMYFCASLASGRRDTQYFGPGTRLTVL.

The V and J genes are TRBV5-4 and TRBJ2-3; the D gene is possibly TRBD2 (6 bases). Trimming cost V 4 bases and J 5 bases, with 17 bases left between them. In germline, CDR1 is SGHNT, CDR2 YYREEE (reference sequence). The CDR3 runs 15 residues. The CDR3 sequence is CASSTLTLGGDTQYF. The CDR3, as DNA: TGTGCCAGCAGCACCCTAACCCTCGGGGGAGATACGCAGTATTTT.

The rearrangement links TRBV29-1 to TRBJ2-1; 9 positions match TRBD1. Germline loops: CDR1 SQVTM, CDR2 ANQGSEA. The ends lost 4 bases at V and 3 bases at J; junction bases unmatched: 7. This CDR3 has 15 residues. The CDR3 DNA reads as TGCAGCGTTGCCCGGACAGGGGACGTCTACAATGAGCAGTTCTTC. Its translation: CSVARTGDVYNEQFF.

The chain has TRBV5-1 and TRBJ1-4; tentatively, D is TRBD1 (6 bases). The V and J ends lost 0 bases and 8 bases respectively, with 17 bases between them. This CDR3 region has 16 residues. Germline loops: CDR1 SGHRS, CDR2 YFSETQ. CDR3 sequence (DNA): TGCGCCAGCAGCTTGGGAGTAGGGCAGGGGAAAGAAAAACTGTTTTTT. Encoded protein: CASSLGVGQGKEKLFF.

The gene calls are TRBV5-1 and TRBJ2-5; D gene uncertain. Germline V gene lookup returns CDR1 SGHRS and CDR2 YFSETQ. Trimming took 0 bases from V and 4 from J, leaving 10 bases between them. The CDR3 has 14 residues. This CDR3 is CASSLDTRLETQYF. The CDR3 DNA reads TGCGCCAGCAGCTTGGACACCAGGTTAGAGACCCAGTACTTC.

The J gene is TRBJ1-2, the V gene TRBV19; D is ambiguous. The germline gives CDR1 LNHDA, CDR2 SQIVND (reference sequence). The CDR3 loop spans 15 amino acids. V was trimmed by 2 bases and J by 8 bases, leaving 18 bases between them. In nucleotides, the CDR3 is TGTGCCAGTAGTATACCCCCCTCAAGCGTTCGGGGCTACACCTTC. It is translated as CASSIPPSSVRGYTF.

CDR3 loop: CASTGYRENEQFF. Written as DNA, the CDR3 is TGTGCCAGCACCGGATACAGGGAGAATGAGCAGTTCTTC. This sequence joins TRBV16 and TRBJ2-1, with D maybe TRBD1 (6 bases). This CDR3 has 13 residues. Trimming removed 7 bases at V and 7 bases at J, with 14 bases between. Germline assignment: CDR1 KGHSY and CDR2 FQNENV.